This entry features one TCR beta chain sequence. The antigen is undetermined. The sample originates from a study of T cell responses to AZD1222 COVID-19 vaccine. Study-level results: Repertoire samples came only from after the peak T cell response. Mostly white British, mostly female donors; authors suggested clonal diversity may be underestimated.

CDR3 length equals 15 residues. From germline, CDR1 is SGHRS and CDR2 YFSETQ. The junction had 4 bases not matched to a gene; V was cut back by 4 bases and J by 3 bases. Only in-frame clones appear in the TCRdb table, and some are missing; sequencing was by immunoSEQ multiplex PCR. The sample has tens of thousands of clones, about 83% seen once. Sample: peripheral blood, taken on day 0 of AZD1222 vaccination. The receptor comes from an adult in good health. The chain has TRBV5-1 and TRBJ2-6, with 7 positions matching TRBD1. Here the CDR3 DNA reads TGCGCCAGCAGCGCCGGGACAGTTGGGGCCAACGTCCTGACTTTC. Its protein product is CASSAGTVGANVLTF.